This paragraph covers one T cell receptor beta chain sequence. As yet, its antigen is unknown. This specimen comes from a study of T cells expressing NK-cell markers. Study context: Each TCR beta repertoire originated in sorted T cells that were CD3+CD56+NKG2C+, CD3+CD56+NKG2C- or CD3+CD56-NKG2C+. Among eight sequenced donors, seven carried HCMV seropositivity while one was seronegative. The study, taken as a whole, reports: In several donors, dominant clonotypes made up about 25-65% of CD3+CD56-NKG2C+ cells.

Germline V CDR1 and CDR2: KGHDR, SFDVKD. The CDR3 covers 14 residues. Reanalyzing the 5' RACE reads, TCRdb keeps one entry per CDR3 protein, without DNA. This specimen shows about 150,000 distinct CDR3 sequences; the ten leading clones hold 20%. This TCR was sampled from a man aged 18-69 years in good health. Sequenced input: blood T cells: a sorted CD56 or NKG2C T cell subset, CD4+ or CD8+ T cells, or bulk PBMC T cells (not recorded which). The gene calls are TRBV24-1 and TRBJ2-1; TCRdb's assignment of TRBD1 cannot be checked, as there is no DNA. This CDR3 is CATSEVGGGDEQFF.